The rows below give T cell receptor beta chains drawn from one sample of a study of CD8 T cells in Susac syndrome. MiXCR, run by TCRdb on the immunoSEQ multiplex PCR reads, gives a single entry per CDR3 protein. This sample has about 130,000 distinct CDR3 sequences, with about 90% found just once. The specimen was CD8+ T cells from PBMCs. Source of these receptors: a human donor with multiple sclerosis. The CDR3 runs from the conserved cysteine through the conserved F or W. The D gene is left open where the match is weak. Some rows mark clone size as missing; the rest say once, few, many or name a class of expanded clone.

J gene: TRBJ2-2
V gene: TRBV7-9
clone size: .
D gene: .
CDR3 DNA: TGTGCCAGCACCTCTACCAGGGCAGCCAACGCGAACACCGGGGAGCTGTTTTTT
CDR3 protein: CASTSTRAANANTGELFF

J gene: TRBJ2-7
V gene: TRBV20-1
clone size: .
D gene: .
CDR3 DNA: TGCAGTGCCCAGGCGGGGTCCTACGAGCAGTACTTC
CDR3 protein: CSAQAGSYEQYF

J gene: TRBJ2-7
V gene: TRBV4-1
clone size: .
D gene: TRBD2
CDR3 DNA: TGCGCCAGCAGCTACCGGACTAGCGGCAGCTCCTACGAGCAGTACTTC
CDR3 protein: CASSYRTSGSSYEQYF

J gene: TRBJ2-1
V gene: TRBV29-1
clone size: .
D gene: .
CDR3 DNA: TGCAGCGTTCATTCTCTGGGGGGACAGAGAGTTTCCTCCTACAATGAGCAGTTCTTC
CDR3 protein: CSVHSLGGQRVSSYNEQFF

J gene: TRBJ2-7
V gene: TRBV15
clone size: .
D gene: TRBD1
CDR3 DNA: TGTGCCACCAGCAGAGACGGGACAGGGGAGGAGGAGTACTTC
CDR3 protein: CATSRDGTGEEEYF

J gene: TRBJ2-5
V gene: TRBV18
clone size: .
D gene: .
CDR3 DNA: TGTGCCAGCTCACCCGAAGGGACCCAGTACTTC
CDR3 protein: CASSPEGTQYF

J gene: TRBJ1-5
V gene: TRBV5-5
clone size: .
D gene: .
CDR3 DNA: TGTGCCAGCAGCTTGGGGGACGACGGAAGCAATCAGCCCCAGCATTTT
CDR3 protein: CASSLGDDGSNQPQHF

J gene: TRBJ2-1
V gene: TRBV15
clone size: .
D gene: .
CDR3 DNA: TGTGCCACTAGGGAAGAAAGGGAGCAGTTCTTC
CDR3 protein: CATREEREQFF

J gene: TRBJ2-3
V gene: TRBV24-1
clone size: .
D gene: TRBD2
CDR3 DNA: TGTGCCACCAGTGATTTGTTCAATGGACTAGCGGACACAGATACGCAGTATTTT
CDR3 protein: CATSDLFNGLADTDTQYF

J gene: TRBJ2-1
V gene: TRBV7-9
clone size: .
D gene: .
CDR3 DNA: TGTGCCAGCAGCTCCGAGGGCCCCTTAGGGCGCAATGAGCAGTTCTTC
CDR3 protein: CASSSEGPLGRNEQFF

J gene: TRBJ2-6
V gene: TRBV4-3
clone size: .
D gene: .
CDR3 DNA: TGCGCCAGCAGGGGTGGGGCCAACGTCCTGACTTTC
CDR3 protein: CASRGGANVLTF

J gene: TRBJ2-7
V gene: TRBV13
clone size: once
D gene: TRBD1
CDR3 DNA: TGTGCCAGCAGCTTGAGGACAGGGCTGGTACCCGAGCAGTACTTC
CDR3 protein: CASSLRTGLVPEQYF

J gene: TRBJ2-7
V gene: TRBV7-3
clone size: .
D gene: TRBD2
CDR3 DNA: TGTGCCAGCAGCGCCACTAGCGTTCGAGGTGGCGAGCAGTACTTC
CDR3 protein: CASSATSVRGGEQYF

J gene: TRBJ1-1
V gene: TRBV6-2/TRBV6-3
clone size: .
D gene: .
CDR3 DNA: TGTGCCAGCAGTCCTTCTGATTTGCATATCGAAGCTTTCTTT
CDR3 protein: CASSPSDLHIEAFF

J gene: TRBJ2-7
V gene: TRBV30
clone size: .
D gene: .
CDR3 DNA: TGTGCCTGGACCCCCAGGAGCTCCTACGAGCAGTACTTC
CDR3 protein: CAWTPRSSYEQYF

J gene: TRBJ1-2
V gene: TRBV12-3/TRBV12-4
clone size: .
D gene: TRBD1
CDR3 DNA: TGTGCCAGCAGTTTTCGGCAGGGGGCTCCTAACTATGGCTACACCTTC
CDR3 protein: CASSFRQGAPNYGYTF

J gene: TRBJ2-5
V gene: TRBV29-1
clone size: .
D gene: TRBD2
CDR3 DNA: TGCAGCGTTGGACTAGCGGGAGGCTCGGGTGAGACCCAGTACTTC
CDR3 protein: CSVGLAGGSGETQYF

J gene: TRBJ2-7
V gene: TRBV29-1
clone size: .
D gene: .
CDR3 DNA: TGCAGCGCTTGCCTAGGGAAAAGGATCGACGAGCAGTACTTC
CDR3 protein: CSACLGKRIDEQYF

J gene: TRBJ1-1
V gene: TRBV10-3
clone size: .
D gene: TRBD1
CDR3 DNA: TGTGCCATCAGGAACTTAGGGGGCGAAGCGGACACTGAAGCTTTCTTT
CDR3 protein: CAIRNLGGEADTEAFF

J gene: TRBJ1-1
V gene: TRBV20-1
clone size: .
D gene: .
CDR3 DNA: TGCAGTGCTAGAGATCAAAGGGGATGGGGAGAAGCTTTCTTT
CDR3 protein: CSARDQRGWGEAFF

J gene: TRBJ2-1
V gene: TRBV29-1
clone size: .
D gene: TRBD1
CDR3 DNA: TGCAGCGTTGAAGAGGGGACAGGGAGTGAGCAGTTCTTC
CDR3 protein: CSVEEGTGSEQFF

J gene: TRBJ2-2
V gene: TRBV19
clone size: .
D gene: TRBD1
CDR3 DNA: TGTGCCAGTGGACAGGGTTCCGGGGAGCTGTTTTTT
CDR3 protein: CASGQGSGELFF